What follows are 13 T cell receptor beta chains derived from one specimen sequenced in a study of T cell responses to AZD1222 COVID-19 vaccine. This table comes from immunoSEQ multiplex PCR, and its TCRdb copy is limited to in-frame clones, with some not included. This sample has roughly 76,000 clones; roughly 89% occur once, and the top ten carry 2% to 2.5%. The sequenced sample was peripheral blood, obtained on day 0 of AZD1222 vaccination. The origin of the receptors is an adult in good health.

The rearrangement links TRBV7-9 to TRBJ1-2; 8 nucleotides line up with TRBD1. The ends lost 1 base at V and 8 bases at J; junction bases unmatched: 6. CDR3 length: 14 amino acids. Germline V gives CDR1 SEHNR, CDR2 FQNEAQ (reference sequence). CDR3 coding DNA: TGTGCCAGCAGCTTAGGTGCAGGGGGCAAAGGCTACACCTTC. As protein: CASSLGAGGKGYTF.

This chain links TRBV4-3 with TRBJ2-7; 10 bases are a match to TRBD2. The V gene's germline CDR1 is LGHNA and CDR2 YSLEER. CDR3 length equals 16 residues. V lost 3 bases, J lost 5 bases, and 10 bases stayed unmatched. The chain's CDR3 is CASSHLRASGRNEQYF. The DNA of the CDR3 is TGCGCCAGCAGCCACCTTAGGGCTAGCGGGAGAAACGAGCAGTACTTC.

The chain carries TRBV6-2 or TRBV6-3 and TRBJ2-7; tentative D call: TRBD2 (5 bases). The CDR3 loop spans 16 amino acids. From germline, CDR1 is MNHEY and CDR2 SVGEGT. Between the trimmed V and J ends, which lost 0 bases and 7 bases, there was a span of 19 bases. The CDR3 DNA is TGTGCCAGCAGTTACTCGGGTAGCGCGGCTAAGAAGGAGCAGTACTTC. Encoded protein: CASSYSGSAAKKEQYF.

This rearrangement joins TRBV12-3 or TRBV12-4 to TRBJ1-2; 10 bases fit TRBD1. J was trimmed by 4 bases and V by 7 bases; bases with no gene match: 3. CDR3 size: 13 residues. CDR3 sequence (DNA): TGTGCCAGCACCGGGACAGGGGTCTATGGCTACACCTTC. It encodes CASTGTGVYGYTF.

This clone has only one observation. The chain combines TRBV18 with TRBJ2-3, with D tentatively TRBD1 or TRBD2 (5 bases each). Deletions cut 4 bases from V and 4 bases from J, with 12 bases between. The CDR3 length is 14 residues. Germline CDR1 and CDR2: KGHSH and LQKENI. Written as DNA, the CDR3 is TGTGCCAGCTCACTCCCGGGGCTCCCAGATACGCAGTATTTT. This sequence encodes CASSLPGLPDTQYF.

The chain has TRBV11-2 and TRBJ2-3; the match to TRBD2 covers 10 bases. V lost 5 bases to trimming and J lost 6 bases; unmatched junction nucleotides: 8. The CDR3 spans 15 residues. In germline, CDR1 is SGHAT, CDR2 FQNNGV. The CDR3 DNA is TGTGCCAGCAGCCTTACCGGGACTAGCGACGATACGCAGTATTTT. Translation gives CASSLTGTSDDTQYF.

V gene TRBV19 combines with J gene TRBJ2-1; 9 bases match TRBD2. V shed 3 bases and J 5 bases; nucleotides not matched to a gene: 8. CDR1 is LNHDA, CDR2 SQIVND, per germline (reference sequence). The CDR3 is 16 amino acids. CDR3 sequence (DNA): TGTGCCAGTAGTATTTTGGGGACTAGCTTCAACAATGAGCAGTTCTTC. Its translation is CASSILGTSFNNEQFF. The complete variable domain, with remaining parts taken from reference TRBV19 and TRBJ2-1, reads DGGITQSPKYLFRKEGQNVTLSCEQNLNHDAMYWYRQDPGQGLRLIYYSQIVNDFQKGDIAEGYSVSREKKESFPLTVTSAQKNPTAFYLCASSILGTSFNNEQFFGPGTRLTVL.

The chain couples TRBV5-4 to TRBJ1-1; D unclear. Per germline, CDR1 SGHNT and CDR2 YYREEE (reference sequence). Trimming took off 0 bases at V and 10 bases at J, with 10 bases between the two ends. The CDR3 totals 12 residues. CDR3: CASSLDQRVAFF. CDR3 DNA: TGTGCCAGCAGCTTGGACCAAAGGGTAGCTTTCTTT.

The chain couples TRBV28 to TRBJ2-7, with 9 bases identical to TRBD2. The germline gives CDR1 MDHEN, CDR2 SYDVKM. J lost 4 bases, V lost 2 bases, and 15 bases had no gene match. This CDR3 region has 18 residues. The CDR3 coding sequence is TGTGCCAGCAGTTTAGGAGGCGGGGGGGGATGGATCCTTTACGAGCAGTACTTC. Translated: CASSLGGGGGWILYEQYF.

This clone was seen a few times. The V gene is TRBV29-1, the J gene TRBJ1-2, with a weak D call TRBD1 (5 bases). Trimming took 7 bases from V and 6 from J, leaving 12 bases between them. This CDR3 comprises 11 residues. CDR1 is SQVTM and CDR2 is ANQGSEA in the germline V gene. The CDR3 here is CSAEGFDGYTF. DNA for the CDR3: TGCAGCGCGGAGGGGTTCGATGGCTACACCTTC. The complete variable domain, with remaining parts taken from reference TRBV29-1 and TRBJ1-2, reads SAVISQKPSRDICQRGTSLTIQCQVDSQVTMMFWYRQQPGQSLTLIATANQGSEATYESGFVIDKFPISRPNLTFSTLTVSNMSPEDSSIYLCSAEGFDGYTFGSGTRLTVV.

V and J are TRBV6-7 and TRBJ1-5; D not resolved. TRBV6-7 is an open reading frame whose function is uncertain. This CDR3 region has 12 residues. Trimming removed 8 bases from V and 3 bases from J, with 8 bases in between. The CDR3 protein is CASPADNQPQHF. The CDR3 DNA sequence: TGTGCCAGCCCGGCAGACAATCAGCCCCAGCATTTT.

V usage is TRBV6-4 and J usage is TRBJ2-3, with D perhaps TRBD2 (6 bases). Trimming took off 4 bases at V and 0 bases at J, with 11 bases between the two ends. This CDR3 is built from 15 residues. Germline values: CDR1 MRHNA, CDR2 SNTAGT. The CDR3: CASSGRAGSTDTQYF. DNA of the CDR3: TGTGCCAGCAGTGGGAGGGCGGGGAGCACAGATACGCAGTATTTT.

The sample holds a few counts of this clone. The chain couples TRBV11-3 to TRBJ1-1, with D uncertain. This CDR3 has 13 residues. Germline assignment: CDR1 SGHNT and CDR2 YENEEA. Trimming left V 5 bases short and J 1 base short, with 8 bases between. The CDR3 is CASSRAANTEAFF. CDR3 DNA sequence: TGTGCCAGCAGCCGTGCAGCGAACACTGAAGCTTTCTTT.